This T cell receptor beta chain was sequenced in a study of blood T cell repertoires in COVID-19. The germline V gene has CDR1 SGHRS and CDR2 YFSETQ. The V end was cut by 3 bases, the J end by 6 bases, with 13 bases between. The CDR3 runs to 15 residues. The authors' processing: Reference gene primer amplification gave nucleated cell count estimates. Sequencing was performed with immunoSEQ multiplex PCR; in TCRdb, only in-frame clones are kept and a portion is missing. D and trimming come from the DNA, and the V and J calls and clone size come from that table. The table lists about 210,000 clones, roughly 84% of them singletons, with under 12% in the top ten.

This chain joins TRBV5-1 and TRBJ1-6; D may be TRBD1 (5 bases). Sequenced material: peripheral blood. The receptor was derived from an elderly woman with COVID-19, enrolled during active disease. CDR3 residues: CASSWTGGVNSPLHF. The CDR3 DNA is TGCGCCAGCAGCTGGACCGGGGGGGTTAATTCACCCCTCCACTTT.